This entry features one T cell receptor beta chain sequence. Its antigen has not been determined. Base qualities were left out, and no much larger clone turns up one base away. The immunoSEQ Assay was used to sequence TCRbeta CDR3 regions. After extraction, genomic DNA underwent amplification by bias-controlled multiplex PCR, followed by high-throughput sequencing. The authors processed their data as follows. To quantify the absolute abundance of every unique TCRbeta CDR3 region, sequences were collapsed and filtered. Usable DNA was measured by amplifying reference genes present in all nucleated cells, and TCRbeta template counts were normalized to that usable DNA to estimate T cell fraction. Repertoire TCRs were annotated as SARS-CoV-2-specific by exact matching of V gene, CDR3 amino acid sequence and J gene to a known reactive TCR set. The reference SARS-CoV-2 TCR set was derived from MIRA and filtered for enrichment in COVID-19-positive ImmuneCODE repertoires, a step that removed public or cross-reactive TCRs. Based on the MIRA antigens, annotated TCRs were further analysed at the level of specific ORF or position within ORF. Depth was the summed frequency of annotated unique rearrangements, while breadth was defined as annotated unique rearrangements over total unique productive rearrangements. Two-sided Wilcoxon rank-sum tests were applied when comparing TCR breadth between groups. The table was pulled from immuneACCESS by TCRdb, which kept in-frame rearrangements only. Such tables lose some clones; where checked, under half of the loss comes from unresolved V genes, and the rest has no known cause. V and J calls and clone size follow that table, whereas D and trimming were derived from the DNA. Counted in this sample were some 350,000 clones; approximately 87% of them appeared once. The ten largest clones add up to around 5% of the sample.

The label giving this sample's treatment or condition can be read as: 15 to 20 received Ad26.COV2.S at low or high dose, single or two shots; roughly five received placebo; per-sample allocation not given. For vaccine and placebo recipients, the sequenced repertoires came from samples collected on day 63 after the first injection. Between 29 July and 7 August 2020, Cohort 1b enrolled some 25 adults aged 18-55 years at one site in Boston, USA. As a vaccine, Ad26.COV2.S was a replication-incompetent adenovirus type 26 vector that expressed a prefusion-stabilized SARS-CoV-2 spike protein derived from the original Wuhan strain. The data are from a study of Ad26.COV2.S vaccination and SARS-CoV-2 variants (dated by TCRdb to 2020 to 2022). Notes on the research overall: Vaccine-arm donors were drawn from COV1001, a multicentre, randomized, double-blind, placebo-controlled phase I-IIa trial of Ad26.COV2.S in healthy adults. The TCR-sequenced set comprised around 30 samples: about 19 Ad26.COV2.S vaccine recipients, 5 placebo recipients and 8 SARS-CoV-2 convalescent individuals. Participants in the trial were split at random into five groups of five each, receiving low-dose or high-dose Ad26.COV2.S once or twice, or else placebo on both occasions. Investigators remained blinded to trial group allocation during experiments and outcome assessment. Dosing of Ad26.COV2.S was intramuscular, at either 5x10^10 or 1x10^11 viral particles, delivered as one shot or as two shots spaced 56 days apart. The specificity and breadth of SARS-CoV-2-reactive T cell receptors after Ad26.COV2.S vaccination were assessed by TCRbeta repertoire sequencing.

V and J are truncated by 6 bases and 5 bases respectively, leaving an intervening sequence of 12 bases. The germline V gene supplies CDR1 MNHEY and CDR2 SVGAGI. Measured from the cysteine to the phenylalanine, the CDR3 is 13 residues long. The kept DNA is CDR3 alone, 39 bases in frame from the first base. What the research found in general, with its limitations: The study was not powered for comparison of responses between vaccine doses or regimens. Comparable non-spike TCR breadth was observed between vaccine and placebo recipients, consistent with only spike being contained in the vaccine. The authors noted that total T cell responses may have been underestimated by the TCR breadth and depth analyses. After vaccination, substantial breadth of spike-specific CD8+ and CD4+ T cell responses was reported. Compared with placebo recipients, Ad26.COV2.S recipients showed higher spike-specific TCR breadth (P = 0.0014).

The receptor comes from a person aged 18 to 65 who received the Ad26.COV2.S COVID-19 vaccine or a placebo. The V and J segments used are TRBV6-5 and TRBJ2-3, with TRBD1 perhaps the D gene, on 7 matching bases. The sample here was peripheral blood, taken in a trial of Ad26.COV2.S vaccine versus placebo. This receptor has the CDR3 CASSRQGGDTQYF. The DNA sequence is TGTGCCAGCAGCCGACAGGGAGGAGATACGCAGTATTTT.